This T cell receptor beta chain was documented in a study of blood T cell repertoires in COVID-19 (TCRdb year 2020). At the level of the whole study: The collaborator samples originated in the United States, Italy and Spain and spanned the acute and convalescent phases of COVID-19. The prospective study material was composed of cDNA or gDNA derived from T cells, B-cell-depleted T cells, or PBMCs. Deeply sampled blood TCRbeta repertoires from subjects exposed to, actively infected with, or recovered from COVID-19 were included in the dataset. A freely available public database, intended as a resource for researchers studying the immune response to SARS-CoV-2, is where the repertoires were released. The samples were drawn from two sources: the first 160 participants of the ongoing ImmuneRACE study, and fewer than 1,500 subjects contributed by 6 global collaborators. Nearly every sample came with metadata listing a de-identified subject ID, COVID-19 status, age in years and sex. HLA class I and class II types, where available, came from metadata supplied by the sample provider rather than from assay-based typing. General conclusions and limits of the study: How much clinical and demographic metadata was included differed by source and by participant, and the metadata was provided uncurated.

Concerning this clone itself: This clone's antigen is unknown. No per-base quality is available; no much larger clone lies one base away.

The germline V gene (reference sequence) yields LNHDA for CDR1 and SQIVND for CDR2. V and J are truncated by 3 bases and 0 bases respectively, leaving an intervening sequence of 9 bases. The CDR3 numbers 15 residues from cysteine through phenylalanine. Only the CDR3 DNA is retained, 45 bases long and in frame from the first base. The immunoSEQ Assay, a bias-controlled multiplex PCR, was used to amplify TCRbeta CDR3 regions from genomic DNA. Turning to the authors' computational methods: Within the assay, amplification of reference gene primers was used to estimate how many nucleated cells each sample contained. To quantify the absolute abundance of each unique TCRbeta CDR3 rearrangement, sequence reads were collapsed and filtered. For each sample, productive Simpson clonality was calculated by taking the square root of Simpson's diversity index across productive rearrangements. Imported from immuneACCESS, the table was reduced by TCRdb to in-frame sequences with V and J called. These copies leave out some clones; in studies compared against another copy, an unresolved V gene accounts for under half, and the cause of the remainder is not known. That table supplies the V and J calls and clone size; D and trimming were determined from the DNA. The sample has about 160,000 clones on record, about four fifths of them singletons. Under 12% of the sample goes to the ten largest clones.

Each collaborating institution followed its own protocols to collect whole blood in K2EDTA tubes. For TCRbeta analysis, collaborators shipped samples as frozen whole blood, isolated PBMCs, or DNA extracted from either of those sample types. This clonotype was sampled from a woman aged 80 or over with active or convalescent COVID-19. The chain employs TRBV19 and TRBJ1-5; possibly the D gene is TRBD1, per 5 matching bases. The sample consisted of peripheral blood. Here is the DNA: TGTGCCAGTAGTATTTCGACAGTTAGCAATCAGCCCCAGCATTTT. Its protein reads: CASSISTVSNQPQHF.